Presented here are 2 T cell receptor beta chains from one specimen sequenced in a study of identical twins. TCRdb re-called the 5' RACE reads through MiXCR, storing one row per CDR3 protein. The profile covers a few hundred thousand distinct CDR3 sequences, with about 8.3% appearing a single time and about 3% taken by the ten largest. Separately, the same data were catalogued under a study of yellow fever vaccine responses in identical twins.

The source material was CD8+ T cells sorted from blood. The receptors stem from a woman under 30 in good health.

This clonotype was detected only once. This chain uses TRBV4-1 with TRBJ2-3, with D possibly being TRBD1 (5 bases). Germline CDR1 and CDR2: MGHRA and YSYEKL. With 4 bases removed from V and 1 base from J, the gap between germline ends came to 15 bases. The CDR3 contains 16 residues. CDR3 protein: CASSPGGRGGTDTQYF. CDR3 nucleotide sequence: TGCGCCAGCAGCCCCGGTGGTAGGGGTGGCACAGATACGCAGTATTTT.

The genes are TRBV7-9 and TRBJ2-1, with D maybe TRBD1 (5 bases). Germline CDR1 and CDR2: SEHNR and FQNEAQ (reference sequence). The CDR3 loop spans 15 amino acids. Trimming removed 5 bases at V and 8 bases at J, with 19 bases between. The CDR3: CASSTSGLPFDEQFF. The CDR3 bases are TGTGCCAGCAGCACCTCAGGGCTCCCTTTTGATGAGCAGTTCTTC.